One sample yielded the 11 T cell receptor beta chains listed below, sequenced in a study of radiotherapy plus CTLA-4 blockade in lung cancer. Only in-frame clones appear in the TCRdb table, and some are missing; sequencing was by immunoSEQ multiplex PCR. This table holds about 95,000 clones, 83% found once. Sequences were derived from peripheral blood, sampled from a patient treated with radiotherapy plus ipilimumab. The receptor source for this set is a human donor with non-small cell lung cancer who had stable disease on radiotherapy plus ipilimumab.

This clone occurred once. The V call is TRBV18, the J call TRBJ2-7; tentatively, D is TRBD1 or TRBD2 (5 bases each). The V gene's germline CDR1 is KGHSH and CDR2 LQKENI. The CDR3 totals 16 residues. Trimming pared 2 bases from V and 0 bases from J, leaving 14 bases between. The DNA of the CDR3 is TGTGCCAGCTCACCAGGGAGAACAGGCGTCTCCTACGAGCAGTACTTC. It translates to CASSPGRTGVSYEQYF.

The V call is TRBV15, the J call TRBJ2-5, with D perhaps TRBD1 or TRBD2 (5 bases each). The CDR3 consists of 15 residues. The ends were cut back, 0 bases at V and 3 bases at J, with 11 bases in the middle. CDR1 and CDR2 (germline): LNHNV, YYDKDF (reference sequence). The CDR3 sequence is CATSREGDVKETQYF. The CDR3 region has the DNA TGTGCCACCAGCAGAGAAGGGGACGTGAAAGAGACCCAGTACTTC.

This chain uses TRBV7-6 with TRBJ2-1; maybe TRBD1 (5 bases). Trimming left V 4 bases short and J 0 bases short, with 13 bases between. Germline CDR1 reads SGHVS; CDR2 reads FNYEAQ. This CDR3 has 16 residues. CDR3 nucleotide sequence: TGTGCCAGCAGCTCTCAGGCGCAGGGCTCCTACAATGAGCAGTTCTTC. This translates into CASSSQAQGSYNEQFF.

This clone was recorded once. The chain couples TRBV28 to TRBJ2-1, with D perhaps given as TRBD1 or TRBD2 (6 bases each). V dropped 7 bases and J dropped 7 bases, with 14 bases sitting between them. CDR1 and CDR2 from the germline V gene are MDHEN and SYDVKM. The CDR3 contains 13 residues. The CDR3 bases are TGTGCCAGCATGGGCGGAGGGGGGAATGAGCAGTTCTTC. It encodes CASMGGGGNEQFF.

This chain connects TRBV18 to TRBJ2-7, with TRBD1 as a possible D gene (6 bases). Germline V CDR1 and CDR2: KGHSH, LQKENI. This CDR3 is 13 amino acids long. The V end lost 8 bases, the J end lost 9 bases, and 20 bases lay between the germline ends. The CDR3 loop reads CASAQGNGLVQYF. DNA of the CDR3: TGTGCCAGCGCCCAGGGGAACGGGCTAGTGCAGTACTTC.

This clone was counted only a few times. The chain joins TRBV7-9 to TRBJ2-2; D is unclear. The V gene's germline CDR1 is SEHNR and CDR2 FQNEAQ (reference sequence). The ends were cut back, 1 base at V and 4 bases at J, with 7 bases in the middle. This CDR3 is built from 14 residues. The CDR3 sequence is CASSLGKITGELFF. The DNA for the CDR3 is TGTGCCAGCAGCTTAGGGAAGATCACCGGGGAGCTGTTTTTT.

V and J are TRBV29-1 and TRBJ1-3; D is uncertain. This CDR3 comprises 12 residues. V shed 4 bases and J shed 5 bases, with 9 bases lying between them. The germline gives CDR1 SQVTM, CDR2 ANQGSEA. The CDR3 region has the DNA TGCAGCGTTGGGGGAGAACGAAACACCATATATTTT. Its translation: CSVGGERNTIYF.

The chain joins TRBV7-3 to TRBJ1-1; D possibly corresponds to TRBD1 (5 bases). V was clipped by 7 bases and J by 1 base, with 16 bases between them. Germline V lookup: CDR1 SGHTA, CDR2 FQGTGA. CDR3 length: 15 amino acids. Here the CDR3 DNA reads TGTGCCAGCACCCTAACCGGGACCCAGAACACTGAAGCTTTCTTT. Amino acid sequence: CASTLTGTQNTEAFF.

The chain carries TRBV7-9 and TRBJ2-1; 8 nucleotides agree with TRBD2. CDR1 and CDR2 from the germline V gene are SEHNR and FQNEAQ (reference sequence). Trimming removed 5 bases from V and 4 bases from J; junction bases left unmatched: 13. This CDR3 has 17 residues. CDR3: CASSPGGSGGSYNEQFF. In DNA, the CDR3 is TGTGCCAGCAGCCCCGGGGGGTCGGGAGGGTCGTACAATGAGCAGTTCTTC.

The V call is TRBV11-2, the J call TRBJ2-5; 10 bases are shared with TRBD2. In germline, CDR1 is SGHAT, CDR2 FQNNGV. This CDR3 is 15 amino acids long. Trimming took 7 bases from V and 4 from J; bases not matched to a gene: 9. The CDR3 protein is CASTRAGGPGETQYF. The CDR3 region has the DNA TGTGCCAGCACCAGAGCGGGGGGGCCCGGAGAGACCCAGTACTTC.

The chain joins TRBV6-5 to TRBJ1-1; no reliable D call. V was pared by 6 bases and J by 0 bases, with 2 bases between. Germline CDR1 MNHEY, CDR2 SVGAGI. CDR3 length: 11 residues. CDR3 amino acids: CASRLNTEAFF. The CDR3 DNA is TGTGCCAGCAGGCTGAACACTGAAGCTTTCTTT.